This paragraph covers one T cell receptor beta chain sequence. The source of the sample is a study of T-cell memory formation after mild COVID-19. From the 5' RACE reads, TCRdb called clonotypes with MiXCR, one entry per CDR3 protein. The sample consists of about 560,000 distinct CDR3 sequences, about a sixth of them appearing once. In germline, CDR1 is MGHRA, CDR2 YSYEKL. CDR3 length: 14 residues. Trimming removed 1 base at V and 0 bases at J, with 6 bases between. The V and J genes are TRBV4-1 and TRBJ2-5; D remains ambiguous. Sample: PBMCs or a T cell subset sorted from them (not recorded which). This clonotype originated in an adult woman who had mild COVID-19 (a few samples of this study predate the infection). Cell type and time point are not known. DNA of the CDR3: TGCGCCAGCAGCCAAGCCCCTCACCAAGAGACCCAGTACTTC. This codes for CASSQAPHQETQYF.